Presented here are 30 T cell receptor beta chains from one specimen sequenced in a study of human T cells and chemical hapten exposure (dated by TCRdb to the early 2020s). In the paper's terms, the time point label means: patch test 3, about 24 weeks after DPC sensitization. The sample's treatment or condition label, in plain terms: therapeutic diphenylcyclopropenone sensitization with weekly scalp DPC. Receptors were amplified or captured by RACE. The reads were generated on a NextSeq 500. The public reads were reanalyzed by TCRdb: fastp trimming at Q25, MiXCR alignment, in-frame beta chains only. Here each entry gathers all rows of one CDR3 protein and keeps the most common genes and DNA. The sample table shows over 150,000 distinct CDR3 sequences, and about a quarter are seen once. Of the sample, roughly 2% is held by the ten largest clones. The specimen comprised whole blood, sampled in connection with sensitization to the hapten diphenylcyclopropenone (DPC). These receptors all come from a woman aged 18 to 35 with alopecia areata. Some clones in this sample may be carry-over from other donors' samples.

V usage is TRBV2 and J usage is TRBJ2-1, with 9 positions matching TRBD2. Germline V gene sequence: CDR1 SNHLY, CDR2 FYNNEI. There are 14 residues in the CDR3. The V gene end was trimmed by 9 bases and the J gene end by 0 bases; junction bases not matched to a gene: 3. The DNA for the CDR3 is TGTGCCAGTCCGACTAGCGGCTCCTACAATGAGCAGTTCTTC. Its protein is CASPTSGSYNEQFF.

The V call is TRBV20-1, the J call TRBJ2-3, with 8 nucleotides matching TRBD1. CDR3 length: 13 residues. Germline assignment: CDR1 DFQATT and CDR2 SNEGSKA (reference sequence). Losses at the gene ends were 1 base for V and 4 bases for J; bases not matched to a gene: 1. The CDR3 loop is CSARGTGPDTQYF. CDR3 sequence (DNA): TGCAGTGCTAGAGGGACAGGGCCAGATACGCAGTATTTT.

The CDR3 protein is CASSLALLDQPQHF. In nucleotides, the CDR3 is TGTGCCAGCAGCTTAGCGCTTCTGGATCAGCCCCAGCATTTT. J is TRBJ1-5 and V is TRBV7-8, with D hard to call. CDR1 is SGHVS, CDR2 FQNEAQ, per germline. Trimming removed 0 bases from V and 5 bases from J, with 8 bases in between. The CDR3 runs to 14 residues.

This clonotype has a handful of counts. V and J are TRBV7-9 and TRBJ2-5, with TRBD2 identical over 7 bases. V lost 6 bases, J lost 2 bases, and 6 bases stayed unmatched. Germline values: CDR1 SEHNR, CDR2 FQNEAQ (reference sequence). The CDR3 contains 14 residues. The CDR3: CASRPAGIQETQYF. CDR3 nucleotide sequence: TGTGCCAGCAGGCCAGCGGGGATTCAAGAGACCCAGTACTTC.

In this sample, this clonotype turned up a few times. The rearrangement links TRBV12-3 or TRBV12-4 to TRBJ1-1; no clear D. There are 15 residues in the CDR3. V lost 0 bases, J lost 3 bases, and 11 bases lay in between. The CDR3 here is CASSLAGGLYTEAFF. The CDR3 DNA sequence: TGTGCCAGCAGTTTAGCAGGAGGGCTTTACACTGAAGCTTTCTTT.

The chain carries TRBV28 and TRBJ1-5; D unresolved. Trimming stripped 8 bases from V and 2 bases from J, with 25 bases between. Per the germline V gene, CDR1 is MDHEN and CDR2 is SYDVKM. The CDR3 has 18 residues. The CDR3 bases are TGTGCCAGCGGTCTACTCTTTCGGGCGCGGAGGGGCAATCAGCCCCAGCATTTT. Amino acid sequence: CASGLLFRARRGNQPQHF.

This clonotype was picked up a small number of times. V and J are TRBV4-1 and TRBJ2-2; D may be TRBD1 (5 bases). Germline assignment: CDR1 MGHRA and CDR2 YSYEKL. The CDR3 sequence is 14 residues long. Trimming cost V 0 bases and J 6 bases, with 8 bases left between them. The CDR3 sequence is CASSQDGRAGELFF. The CDR3 coding sequence is TGCGCCAGCAGCCAAGATGGCAGGGCCGGGGAGCTGTTTTTT.

The V gene is TRBV28, the J gene TRBJ2-3; D is perhaps TRBD2 (6 bases). The germline V gene has CDR1 MDHEN and CDR2 SYDVKM. This CDR3 has 15 residues. Trimming removed 6 bases at V and 2 bases at J, with 15 bases between. The CDR3 DNA reads TGTGCCAGCAGCCCCGGGACTGGTGTCACAGATACGCAGTATTTT. Translating gives CASSPGTGVTDTQYF.

This clonotype was counted a few times. The rearrangement joins TRBV29-1 to TRBJ2-7; no definite D call. The CDR3 covers 11 residues. Per germline, CDR1 SQVTM and CDR2 ANQGSEA. Trimming stripped 6 bases from V and 6 bases from J, with 12 bases between. The CDR3 coding sequence is TGCAGCGTCGCCCGCCCTAGCGAGCAGTACTTC. Translating it yields CSVARPSEQYF.

V is TRBV5-4 and J is TRBJ1-1; D gene unclear. The CDR3 extends over 14 amino acids. Trimming took 0 bases from V and 4 from J, leaving 10 bases between them. Germline CDR1 is SGHNT and CDR2 is YYREEE (reference sequence). This CDR3 is CASSLATEPTEAFF. The CDR3 nucleotides read TGTGCCAGCAGCTTGGCGACGGAACCCACTGAAGCTTTCTTT. The variable domain in full, with the rest retrieved from reference TRBV5-4 and TRBJ1-1, is ETGVTQSPTHLIKTRGQQVTLRCSSQSGHNTVSWYQQALGQGPQFIFQYYREEENGRGNFPPRFSGLQFPNYSSELNVNALELDDSALYLCASSLATEPTEAFFGQGTRLTVV.

This chain uses TRBV30 with TRBJ2-7; TRBD2 aligns across 9 bases. Per germline, CDR1 GTSNPN and CDR2 SVGIG (reference sequence). Losses at the gene ends were 0 bases for V and 12 bases for J; bases not matched to a gene: 18. The CDR3 runs to 16 residues. CDR3 nucleotides: TGTGCCTGGAGTGTACGGGGGCTAGCGGGGTCCACTCCCCGGTACTTC. Translating it yields CAWSVRGLAGSTPRYF.

This clonotype has a handful of counts. This chain connects TRBV20-1 to TRBJ2-4; no firm D call. Trimming removed 5 bases from V and 6 bases from J, with 11 bases in between. This CDR3 region has 12 residues. In germline, CDR1 is DFQATT, CDR2 SNEGSKA (reference sequence). The CDR3 reads CSAQTYGNIQYF. The CDR3 coding sequence is TGCAGTGCTCAGACATATGGAAACATTCAGTACTTC.

This chain links TRBV4-1 with TRBJ2-1, with 7 bases matching TRBD1. The CDR3 extends over 19 amino acids. From germline, CDR1 is MGHRA and CDR2 YSYEKL. V dropped 4 bases and J dropped 3; count of bases not matched to a gene: 18. CDR3 protein: CASSPTHLKQGYDYNEQFF. CDR3 bases: TGCGCCAGCAGCCCAACTCACCTGAAACAGGGGTATGACTACAATGAGCAGTTCTTC.

There are a few counts of this clonotype. This sequence joins TRBV15 and TRBJ2-2; 12 positions agree with TRBD2. Germline CDR1 reads LNHNV; CDR2 reads YYDKDF (reference sequence). After removal of 1 base from V and 6 bases from J, the junction contained 6 bases not matched to a gene. The CDR3 totals 17 residues. CDR3 DNA sequence: TGTGCCACCAGCAGAGGTGGACTAGCGGGGAGGGCCGGGGAGCTGTTTTTT. Protein: CATSRGGLAGRAGELFF.

This rearrangement joins TRBV7-9 to TRBJ2-1; D could derive from TRBD1 or TRBD2 (5 bases each). Germline V lookup: CDR1 SEHNR, CDR2 FQNEAQ (reference sequence). The CDR3 consists of 14 residues. The V end lost 6 bases, the J end lost 9 bases, and 18 bases lay between the germline ends. The CDR3 nucleotides are TGTGCCAGCAGATCAGAGGGCAGGGAGAGTGAGCAGTTCTTC. Amino acids: CASRSEGRESEQFF.

This clonotype was recorded many times. V gene TRBV5-5 combines with J gene TRBJ1-1; TRBD1 matches at 8 bases. This CDR3 spans 16 amino acids. Trimming cost V 1 base and J 0 bases; bases outside gene matches: 5. Germline CDR1 reads SGHKS; CDR2 reads YYEKEE (reference sequence). CDR3 DNA sequence: TGTGCCAGCAGCTTGTGGCAGGGGGCAATGAACACTGAAGCTTTCTTT. The encoded protein is CASSLWQGAMNTEAFF.

J is TRBJ2-1 and V is TRBV20-1, with D perhaps TRBD2 (6 bases). CDR1 DFQATT and CDR2 SNEGSKA come from the germline V gene (reference sequence). This CDR3 region has 15 residues. Between the trimmed V and J ends, which lost 4 bases and 1 base, there was a span of 14 bases. The DNA of the CDR3 is TGCAGTGCTAAGCAGGGACTGTCGTCCTACAATGAGCAGTTCTTC. Translating gives CSAKQGLSSYNEQFF.

This clonotype was counted a few times. The gene calls are TRBV24-1 and TRBJ2-1; D gene ambiguous. Looked up from germline, CDR1 is KGHDR and CDR2 is SFDVKD. V was cut by 4 bases and J by 6 bases, with 3 bases left in between. The CDR3 is 11 amino acids. The CDR3 loop reads CATSESNEQFF. In DNA form, the CDR3 reads TGTGCCACCAGTGAATCCAATGAGCAGTTCTTC.

The table lists this clonotype with a few counts. The chain employs TRBV5-1 and TRBJ2-3, with 8 bases matching TRBD1. CDR3 size: 15 residues. The germline V gene has CDR1 SGHRS and CDR2 YFSETQ. V was pared by 4 bases and J by 2 bases, with 6 bases of the junction left unmatched. The CDR3 DNA sequence: TGCGCCAGCAGCGCGGACAGGGTATTCACAGATACGCAGTATTTT. As protein: CASSADRVFTDTQYF.

Comments on this clonotype: The junction and the germline gene differ at one end; a read error may be behind it. V and J are TRBV7-2 and TRBJ2-1, with unresolved D. From germline, CDR1 is SGHTA and CDR2 FQGNSA. This CDR3 has 11 residues. CDR3 protein: CASSTYYEQFF. As DNA, the CDR3 is TGTGCCAGCAGCACCTACTATGAGCAGTTCTTC.

The CDR3 region is CASSVVSANEQFF. For the CDR3, the DNA is TGTGCCAGCAGCGTAGTTTCAGCCAATGAGCAGTTCTTC. V gene TRBV9 combines with J gene TRBJ2-1; no definite D call. Trimming took off 0 bases at V and 6 bases at J, with 7 bases between the two ends. This CDR3 spans 13 amino acids. Germline values: CDR1 SGDLS, CDR2 YYNGEE.

The chain employs TRBV5-6 and TRBJ1-5; D ambiguous. Germline V gives CDR1 SGHDT, CDR2 YYEEEE. This CDR3 comprises 14 residues. Trimming stripped 2 bases from V and 2 bases from J, with 8 bases between. The DNA for the CDR3 is TGTGCCAGCAGCTTTACCGGGGGCAATCAGCCCCAGCATTTT. This gives the protein CASSFTGGNQPQHF.

The chain employs TRBV20-1 and TRBJ2-2; D gene uncertain. V lost 6 bases and J lost 0, with 11 bases in between. The CDR3 has 14 residues. Per germline, CDR1 DFQATT and CDR2 SNEGSKA (reference sequence). The CDR3 spells CSARLFANTGELFF. Written as DNA, the CDR3 is TGCAGTGCCAGGCTATTCGCGAACACCGGGGAGCTGTTTTTT.

This clonotype was counted only a few times. The chain employs TRBV9 and TRBJ1-5; D is perhaps TRBD1 (6 bases). V shed 4 bases and J shed 2 bases, with 7 bases lying between them. Germline V gives CDR1 SGDLS, CDR2 YYNGEE. The CDR3 has 13 amino acids. CDR3 amino acids: CASSTGRNQPQHF. DNA of the CDR3: TGTGCCAGCAGCACAGGGCGCAATCAGCCCCAGCATTTT.

In the case of this clonotype: An end of the junction does not agree with germline; a read error may underlie this. This sequence joins TRBV27 and TRBJ1-4; D call uncertain. The CDR3 extends over 8 amino acids. Germline values: CDR1 MNHEY, CDR2 SMNVEV (reference sequence). CDR3 coding DNA: TGTGCCGGAGGGTGGTCGCTATTT. This sequence encodes CAGGWSLF.

The sample holds a few counts of this clonotype. The chain combines TRBV2 with TRBJ2-6; D gene uncertain. The germline V gene has CDR1 SNHLY and CDR2 FYNNEI. The V and J ends lost 10 bases and 6 bases respectively, with 7 bases between them. The CDR3 consists of 11 residues. The CDR3 DNA follows: TGTGCCACCCGATTGGCCAACGTCCTGACTTTC. Residues: CATRLANVLTF.

DNA of the CDR3: TGTGCCAGCAGCCAGCCGACAGGAGAAAAACTGTTTTTT. The encoded protein is CASSQPTGEKLFF. The chain employs TRBV4-2 and TRBJ1-4; D possibly corresponds to TRBD1 (6 bases). The V gene's germline CDR1 is LGHNA and CDR2 YNFKEQ. Trimming shortened V by 3 bases and J by 8 bases, and 10 bases separated the two germline ends. This CDR3 spans 13 amino acids.

This chain connects TRBV7-9 to TRBJ1-4; the D is unclear. CDR1 SEHNR and CDR2 FQNEAQ come from the germline V gene (reference sequence). V lost 7 bases and J 10 bases, leaving 13 bases between the germline ends. The CDR3 consists of 12 residues. The CDR3 sequence: CASTALDGKLFF. CDR3 coding DNA: TGTGCCAGCACCGCTTTGGATGGAAAACTGTTTTTT.

The chain recombines TRBV4-3 with TRBJ1-2, with D unclear. Germline assignment: CDR1 LGHNA and CDR2 YSLEER. The CDR3 is 15 residues long. Trimming left V 0 bases short and J 4 bases short, with 12 bases between. CDR3 region: CASSQDNTRRYGYTF. CDR3 DNA: TGCGCCAGCAGCCAAGACAATACACGGCGCTATGGCTACACCTTC.

This clonotype was detected only a few times. The V gene is TRBV3-2, the J gene TRBJ1-5. TRBV3-2 is labeled a pseudogene. This CDR3 contains 17 residues. CDR3 nucleotides: TGTGCCAGCAGCCAAGATTCGTTGGTAGGGGAGGGTCAGCCCCAGCATTTT. Its translation is CASSQDSLVGEGQPQHF.